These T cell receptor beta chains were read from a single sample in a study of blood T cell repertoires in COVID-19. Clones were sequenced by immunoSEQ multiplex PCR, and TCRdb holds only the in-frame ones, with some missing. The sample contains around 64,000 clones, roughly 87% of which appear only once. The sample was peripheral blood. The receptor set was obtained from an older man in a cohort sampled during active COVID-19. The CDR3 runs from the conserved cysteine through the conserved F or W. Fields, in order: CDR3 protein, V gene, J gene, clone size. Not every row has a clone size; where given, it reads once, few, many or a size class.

CDR3aa: CASSQETGGLSNSPLHF; v_gene: TRBV4-1; j_gene: TRBJ1-6; abundance: -
CDR3aa: CASSQETLPMYQETQYF; v_gene: TRBV3-1/TRBV3-2; j_gene: TRBJ2-5; abundance: -
CDR3aa: CASSPLKETQYF; v_gene: TRBV18; j_gene: TRBJ2-5; abundance: -
CDR3aa: CASSKANSGTEAFF; v_gene: TRBV21-1; j_gene: TRBJ1-1; abundance: once
CDR3aa: CASSLSEATDTQYF; v_gene: TRBV9; j_gene: TRBJ2-3; abundance: -
CDR3aa: CASSLWDRGSSGNTIYF; v_gene: TRBV5-6; j_gene: TRBJ1-3; abundance: -
CDR3aa: CASSAGQGSSGNTIYF; v_gene: TRBV7-3; j_gene: TRBJ1-3; abundance: -
CDR3aa: CASRGGGPMGNQPQHF; v_gene: TRBV5-1; j_gene: TRBJ1-5; abundance: -
CDR3aa: CASSEPSSYNSPLHF; v_gene: TRBV27; j_gene: TRBJ1-6; abundance: -
CDR3aa: CASSSGSGSSSYEQYF; v_gene: TRBV7-6; j_gene: TRBJ2-7; abundance: -
CDR3aa: CASGSEDNQPQHF; v_gene: TRBV12-5; j_gene: TRBJ1-5; abundance: few
CDR3aa: CASSLYSGANVLTF; v_gene: TRBV6-5; j_gene: TRBJ2-6; abundance: -
CDR3aa: CASSPPAGFSPVDSYNEQFF; v_gene: TRBV18; j_gene: TRBJ2-1; abundance: -
CDR3aa: CASSPFNGQGGETQYF; v_gene: TRBV18; j_gene: TRBJ2-5; abundance: -
CDR3aa: CASSWSVSEAFF; v_gene: TRBV12-3/TRBV12-4; j_gene: TRBJ1-1; abundance: -
CDR3aa: CASTEVPRTDTQYF; v_gene: TRBV7-8; j_gene: TRBJ2-3; abundance: -
CDR3aa: CASNFDGRGIQYF; v_gene: TRBV12-3/TRBV12-4; j_gene: TRBJ2-4; abundance: -
CDR3aa: CAISFDRESQPQHF; v_gene: TRBV10-3; j_gene: TRBJ1-5; abundance: -
CDR3aa: CASSLRTGGFLGYGYTF; v_gene: TRBV7-9; j_gene: TRBJ1-2; abundance: few
CDR3aa: CASSIDQGPLGNEQFF; v_gene: TRBV19; j_gene: TRBJ2-1; abundance: once
CDR3aa: CASSDRGTSGSNEQFF; v_gene: TRBV6-4; j_gene: TRBJ2-1; abundance: -
CDR3aa: CASSQQGGNQPQHF; v_gene: TRBV4-2; j_gene: TRBJ1-5; abundance: few
CDR3aa: CASTVRDRGRRNTEAFF; v_gene: TRBV19; j_gene: TRBJ1-1; abundance: -
CDR3aa: CASSQGVTGAMNTEAFF; v_gene: TRBV4-2; j_gene: TRBJ1-1; abundance: -
CDR3aa: CASSFQDTEAFF; v_gene: TRBV9; j_gene: TRBJ1-1; abundance: -
CDR3aa: CASSPQANQPQHF; v_gene: TRBV7-9; j_gene: TRBJ1-5; abundance: -
CDR3aa: CASSQVASEQFF; v_gene: TRBV3-1/TRBV3-2; j_gene: TRBJ2-1; abundance: once
CDR3aa: CSARRTSGSRNEQFF; v_gene: TRBV29-1; j_gene: TRBJ2-1; abundance: -
CDR3aa: CASSQDRGSYNEQFF; v_gene: TRBV4-1; j_gene: TRBJ2-1; abundance: -
CDR3aa: CAISESQRGGQYF; v_gene: TRBV10-3; j_gene: TRBJ2-3; abundance: -
CDR3aa: CASSWATGSTGELFF; v_gene: TRBV5-4; j_gene: TRBJ2-2; abundance: -
CDR3aa: CASGLPPGLAGGTYNEQFF; v_gene: TRBV12-5; j_gene: TRBJ2-1; abundance: -
CDR3aa: CASSRQGLYNSPLHF; v_gene: TRBV6-5; j_gene: TRBJ1-6; abundance: -
CDR3aa: CSAVTAMNTEAFF; v_gene: TRBV29-1; j_gene: TRBJ1-1; abundance: few
CDR3aa: CASSLGQGRDEQFF; v_gene: TRBV5-5; j_gene: TRBJ2-1; abundance: -
CDR3aa: CASSFRETQYF; v_gene: TRBV12-3/TRBV12-4; j_gene: TRBJ2-5; abundance: -
CDR3aa: CASSQEGQGHGFGQYF; v_gene: TRBV4-1; j_gene: TRBJ2-7; abundance: -
CDR3aa: CASSLFGQGVGETQYF; v_gene: TRBV7-3; j_gene: TRBJ2-5; abundance: -
CDR3aa: CASSQDRTGGKDNSPLHF; v_gene: TRBV4-2; j_gene: TRBJ1-6; abundance: -
CDR3aa: CASRSGTGGSTDTQYF; v_gene: TRBV10-1; j_gene: TRBJ2-3; abundance: -
CDR3aa: CASSFRQGNEAFF; v_gene: TRBV5-6; j_gene: TRBJ1-1; abundance: -
CDR3aa: CATSDPTLPTGPYEQYF; v_gene: TRBV24-1; j_gene: TRBJ2-7; abundance: -
CDR3aa: CASSRQASSGNTIYF; v_gene: TRBV19; j_gene: TRBJ1-3; abundance: -
CDR3aa: CATSDYGFRDRNTEAFF; v_gene: TRBV24-1; j_gene: TRBJ1-1; abundance: -
CDR3aa: CASRPAGGQTGELFF; v_gene: TRBV3-1/TRBV3-2; j_gene: TRBJ2-2; abundance: -
CDR3aa: CASSLGTQHNEQFF; v_gene: TRBV28; j_gene: TRBJ2-1; abundance: -
CDR3aa: CASAGTGSSHGYTF; v_gene: TRBV12-5; j_gene: TRBJ1-2; abundance: -
CDR3aa: CASSLGDSVSNQPQHF; v_gene: TRBV5-1; j_gene: TRBJ1-5; abundance: few
CDR3aa: CASSIRETQYF; v_gene: TRBV19; j_gene: TRBJ2-5; abundance: -
CDR3aa: CASSVEGEGNTIYF; v_gene: TRBV9; j_gene: TRBJ1-3; abundance: once
CDR3aa: CASSPRTGGGNQPQHF; v_gene: TRBV19; j_gene: TRBJ1-5; abundance: -
CDR3aa: CASSGTDEKLFF; v_gene: TRBV7-9; j_gene: TRBJ1-4; abundance: -
CDR3aa: CAISHDSHNEQFF; v_gene: TRBV10-3; j_gene: TRBJ2-1; abundance: -
CDR3aa: CASSQEWRQGGADTQYF; v_gene: TRBV4-3; j_gene: TRBJ2-3; abundance: few
CDR3aa: CAWSTGLAVVISSYNEQFF; v_gene: TRBV30; j_gene: TRBJ2-1; abundance: -
CDR3aa: CASSPDRGDQPQHF; v_gene: TRBV27; j_gene: TRBJ1-5; abundance: -
CDR3aa: CSVELGTGNGELFF; v_gene: TRBV29-1; j_gene: TRBJ2-2; abundance: -
CDR3aa: CASSLGLRRGGSSEQYF; v_gene: TRBV11-2; j_gene: TRBJ2-7; abundance: once
CDR3aa: CASSLRPSTDTQYF; v_gene: TRBV11-3; j_gene: TRBJ2-3; abundance: -
CDR3aa: CASSLGAVSGGINEQFF; v_gene: TRBV4-1; j_gene: TRBJ2-1; abundance: -